These T cell receptor beta chains were read from a single sample in a study of blood T cell repertoires in COVID-19. The repertoire was sequenced with immunoSEQ multiplex PCR; TCRdb's copy has only in-frame clones and lacks some. The top ten clones hold approximately 10% of a sample with some 90,000 clones, 75% to 85% of them seen once. The sequencing sample was made of peripheral blood. These receptors were obtained from a woman between 65 and 79 years old with acute or convalescent COVID-19. Both conserved end residues are part of each CDR3. Fields, in order: CDR3 protein, CDR3 DNA, D gene, clone size, J gene, V gene. The D gene is left open where the match is weak. Only part of the rows carry a size: once, few, many, or a class if the clone is expanded.

cdr3_aa: CASSLGAGVVYEQYF
cdr3_nt: TGCGCCAGCAGCTTGGGAGCGGGAGTTGTATACGAGCAGTACTTC
d_call: TRBD2
clone_size: NA
j_call: TRBJ2-7
v_call: TRBV5-1

cdr3_aa: CASSTGDRGVGGNTIYF
cdr3_nt: TGTGCCAGCAGCACAGGGGACAGGGGAGTTGGTGGAAACACCATATATTTT
d_call: TRBD1
clone_size: NA
j_call: TRBJ1-3
v_call: TRBV9

cdr3_aa: CASRDDGAFSPLHF
cdr3_nt: TGTGCCAGCAGGGATGACGGAGCCTTTTCACCCCTCCACTTT
d_call: NA
clone_size: NA
j_call: TRBJ1-6
v_call: TRBV6-6

cdr3_aa: CASSLTGLAGGPPFQETQYF
cdr3_nt: TGCGCCAGCAGTCTGACCGGACTAGCGGGGGGACCCCCTTTTCAAGAGACCCAGTACTTC
d_call: TRBD2
clone_size: NA
j_call: TRBJ2-5
v_call: TRBV5-1

cdr3_aa: CASRTPRQGVNEQFF
cdr3_nt: TGTGCCAGCAGAACCCCTCGGCAGGGGGTCAATGAGCAGTTCTTC
d_call: TRBD1
clone_size: NA
j_call: TRBJ2-1
v_call: TRBV2

cdr3_aa: CASSLVLSGEETQYF
cdr3_nt: TGCGCCAGCAGCTTGGTATTAAGCGGAGAAGAGACCCAGTACTTC
d_call: NA
clone_size: NA
j_call: TRBJ2-5
v_call: TRBV5-1

cdr3_aa: CASSIVSGGAWEQFF
cdr3_nt: TGTGCCAGTAGTATAGTTAGCGGGGGGGCCTGGGAGCAGTTCTTC
d_call: TRBD2
clone_size: NA
j_call: TRBJ2-1
v_call: TRBV19

cdr3_aa: CASNLRTADEGTQYF
cdr3_nt: TGTGCCAGCAACCTACGGACAGCGGATGAAGGGACCCAGTACTTC
d_call: NA
clone_size: NA
j_call: TRBJ2-5
v_call: TRBV5-6

cdr3_aa: CASGQGPQETQYF
cdr3_nt: TGCGCCAGCGGACAGGGCCCTCAAGAGACCCAGTACTTC
d_call: TRBD1
clone_size: NA
j_call: TRBJ2-5
v_call: TRBV10-2

cdr3_aa: CSASSPTGNGYTF
cdr3_nt: TGCAGTGCTAGTTCCCCGACAGGCAATGGCTACACCTTC
d_call: NA
clone_size: NA
j_call: TRBJ1-2
v_call: TRBV20-1

cdr3_aa: CASSSAPGPQYF
cdr3_nt: TGTGCCAGCAGCTCAGCCCCTGGGCCCCAGTACTTC
d_call: NA
clone_size: NA
j_call: TRBJ2-7
v_call: TRBV7-2

cdr3_aa: CASSLDGRGNTEAFF
cdr3_nt: TGCGCCAGCAGCTTGGACGGGCGGGGGAACACTGAAGCTTTCTTT
d_call: NA
clone_size: NA
j_call: TRBJ1-1
v_call: TRBV5-1

cdr3_aa: CASSFGWGSEQYF
cdr3_nt: TGTGCCAGCAGCTTCGGGTGGGGCAGCGAGCAGTACTTC
d_call: NA
clone_size: NA
j_call: TRBJ2-7
v_call: TRBV7-9

cdr3_aa: CASSQGGSHEQYF
cdr3_nt: TGTGCCAGCAGCCAAGGCGGCTCTCACGAGCAGTACTTC
d_call: NA
clone_size: NA
j_call: TRBJ2-7
v_call: TRBV3-1/TRBV3-2

cdr3_aa: CASSLADQGKIEAFF
cdr3_nt: TGTGCCAGCAGCTTAGCCGACCAGGGCAAGATTGAAGCTTTCTTT
d_call: NA
clone_size: NA
j_call: TRBJ1-1
v_call: TRBV7-9

cdr3_aa: CASSSYSTGSNTYEQYF
cdr3_nt: TGCGCCAGCAGCTCGTACTCGACAGGCTCGAACACCTACGAGCAGTACTTC
d_call: NA
clone_size: NA
j_call: TRBJ2-7
v_call: TRBV5-1

cdr3_aa: CASSPQPGQGRETQYF
cdr3_nt: TGTGCCAGTAGTCCTCAACCGGGACAGGGGAGAGAGACCCAGTACTTC
d_call: TRBD1
clone_size: NA
j_call: TRBJ2-5
v_call: TRBV19

cdr3_aa: CASSESPSSGNTIYF
cdr3_nt: TGTGCCAGCAGTGAGTCGCCGAGCTCTGGAAACACCATATATTTT
d_call: NA
clone_size: NA
j_call: TRBJ1-3
v_call: TRBV6-1

cdr3_aa: CASSLVTGTIGTEAFF
cdr3_nt: TGTGCCAGCAGCTTAGTCACAGGAACCATAGGGACTGAAGCTTTCTTT
d_call: NA
clone_size: once
j_call: TRBJ1-1
v_call: TRBV7-2

cdr3_aa: CASSQDSENEQFF
cdr3_nt: TGTGCCAGCAGCCAGGACAGCGAGAATGAGCAGTTCTTC
d_call: NA
clone_size: NA
j_call: TRBJ2-1
v_call: TRBV11-3

cdr3_aa: CASSQIADNTGELFF
cdr3_nt: TGTGCCAGCAGTCAAATAGCGGATAACACCGGGGAGCTGTTTTTT
d_call: NA
clone_size: NA
j_call: TRBJ2-2
v_call: TRBV6-6

cdr3_aa: CASSTISSYNEQFF
cdr3_nt: TGCGCCAGCAGCACTATTAGCTCCTACAATGAGCAGTTCTTC
d_call: NA
clone_size: NA
j_call: TRBJ2-1
v_call: TRBV4-1

cdr3_aa: CASSLSPTGWETQYF
cdr3_nt: TGTGCCAGCAGCTTAAGCCCCACGGGTTGGGAGACCCAGTACTTC
d_call: NA
clone_size: NA
j_call: TRBJ2-5
v_call: TRBV7-2

cdr3_aa: CASSIWHASYEQYF
cdr3_nt: TGTGCCAGTAGTATTTGGCATGCATCCTACGAGCAGTACTTC
d_call: NA
clone_size: NA
j_call: TRBJ2-7
v_call: TRBV19

cdr3_aa: CASTRDMRIYGYTF
cdr3_nt: TGTGCCAGCACCCGGGACATGAGAATCTATGGCTACACCTTC
d_call: NA
clone_size: NA
j_call: TRBJ1-2
v_call: TRBV6-5

cdr3_aa: CASSLGSPGTQYF
cdr3_nt: TGCGCCAGCAGCTTGGGAAGCCCAGGTACGCAGTATTTT
d_call: NA
clone_size: NA
j_call: TRBJ2-3
v_call: TRBV5-1

cdr3_aa: CASSSPGQGVYEQYF
cdr3_nt: TGTGCCAGCAGTTCCCCGGGACAGGGTGTCTACGAGCAGTACTTC
d_call: TRBD1
clone_size: NA
j_call: TRBJ2-7
v_call: TRBV6-5

cdr3_aa: CASSPILLAGDTHYEQYF
cdr3_nt: TGTGCCAGCAGTCCCATACTACTAGCGGGAGACACACACTACGAGCAGTACTTC
d_call: TRBD2
clone_size: NA
j_call: TRBJ2-7
v_call: TRBV2